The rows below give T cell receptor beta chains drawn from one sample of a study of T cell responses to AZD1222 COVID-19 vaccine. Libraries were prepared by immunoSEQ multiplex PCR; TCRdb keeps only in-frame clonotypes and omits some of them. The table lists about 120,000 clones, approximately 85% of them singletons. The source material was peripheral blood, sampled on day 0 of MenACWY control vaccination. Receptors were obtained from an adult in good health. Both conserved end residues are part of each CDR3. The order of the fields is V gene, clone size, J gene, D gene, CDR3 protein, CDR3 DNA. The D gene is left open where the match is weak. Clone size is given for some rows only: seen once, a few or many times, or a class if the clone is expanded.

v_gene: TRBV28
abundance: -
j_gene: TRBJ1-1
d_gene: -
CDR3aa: CARPRAKTEAFF
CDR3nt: TGTGCCAGACCGAGGGCGAAGACTGAAGCTTTCTTT

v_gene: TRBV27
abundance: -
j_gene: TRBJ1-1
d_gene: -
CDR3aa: CASSSLRANTEAFF
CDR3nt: TGTGCCAGCAGTTCTCTCAGGGCAAACACTGAAGCTTTCTTT

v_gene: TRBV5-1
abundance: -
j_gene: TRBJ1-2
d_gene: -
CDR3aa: CASSSAPDRRRGYTF
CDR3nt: TGCGCCAGCAGCTCCGCCCCGGACAGACGTCGCGGCTACACCTTC

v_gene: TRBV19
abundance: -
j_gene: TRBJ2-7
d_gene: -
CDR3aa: CANRVLEYF
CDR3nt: TGTGCCAACAGGGTTTTGGAGTACTTC

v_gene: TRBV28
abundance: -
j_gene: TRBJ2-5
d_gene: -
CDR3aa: CASSRRQAGPETQYF
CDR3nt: TGTGCCAGCAGCCGTCGACAGGCCGGGCCGGAGACCCAGTACTTC

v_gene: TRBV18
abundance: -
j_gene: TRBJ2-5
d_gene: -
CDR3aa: CASSDRQETQYF
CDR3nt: TGTGCCAGCTCAGACAGACAAGAGACCCAGTACTTC

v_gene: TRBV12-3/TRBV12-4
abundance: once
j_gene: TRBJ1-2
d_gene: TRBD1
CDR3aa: CASRTRGDYGYTF
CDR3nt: TGTGCCAGCAGGACCAGGGGGGACTATGGCTACACCTTC

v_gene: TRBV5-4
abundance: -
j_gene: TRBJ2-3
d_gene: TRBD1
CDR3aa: CASSLGGQGALSTDTQYF
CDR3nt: TGTGCCAGCAGCTTGGGGGGACAGGGGGCCCTCAGCACAGATACGCAGTATTTT

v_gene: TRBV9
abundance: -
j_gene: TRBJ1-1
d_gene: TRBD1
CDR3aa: CASSADGQGDTEAFF
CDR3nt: TGTGCCAGCAGCGCTGATGGACAGGGGGACACTGAAGCTTTCTTT

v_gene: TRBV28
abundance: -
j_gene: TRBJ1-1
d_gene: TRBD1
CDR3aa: CASSLGATGTTEAFF
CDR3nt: TGTGCCAGCAGTCTAGGGGCGACAGGGACGACTGAAGCTTTCTTT

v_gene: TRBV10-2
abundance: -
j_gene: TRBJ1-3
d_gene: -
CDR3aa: CASSPGRGAGNTIYF
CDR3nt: TGCGCCAGCAGTCCGGGCAGGGGAGCTGGAAACACCATATATTTT

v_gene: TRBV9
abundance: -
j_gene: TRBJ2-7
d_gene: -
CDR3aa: CASSVGGARNEQYF
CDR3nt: TGTGCCAGCAGCGTAGGGGGGGCTCGGAACGAGCAGTACTTC

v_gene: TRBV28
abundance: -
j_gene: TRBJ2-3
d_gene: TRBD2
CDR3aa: CASSLSVGGFDTQYF
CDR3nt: TGTGCCAGCAGTTTAAGCGTGGGAGGGTTCGATACGCAGTATTTT

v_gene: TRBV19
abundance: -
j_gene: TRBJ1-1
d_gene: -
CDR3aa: CASSIVGGVDTEAFF
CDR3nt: TGTGCCAGTAGTATAGTAGGAGGGGTAGACACTGAAGCTTTCTTT

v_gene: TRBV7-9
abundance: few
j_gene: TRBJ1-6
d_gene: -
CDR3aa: CASSLAGLENSPLHF
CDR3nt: TGTGCCAGCAGCTTGGCAGGGTTGGAAAATTCACCCCTCCACTTT

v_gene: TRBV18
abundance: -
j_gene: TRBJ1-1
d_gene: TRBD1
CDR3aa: CASSPMGQGAVTEAFF
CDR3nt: TGTGCCAGCTCACCAATGGGACAGGGGGCGGTTACTGAAGCTTTCTTT

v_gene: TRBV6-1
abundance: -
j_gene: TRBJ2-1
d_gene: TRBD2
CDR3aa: CASSELLPLGGTNNEQFF
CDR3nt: TGTGCCAGCAGTGAACTGCTACCCCTCGGGGGGACGAACAATGAGCAGTTCTTC

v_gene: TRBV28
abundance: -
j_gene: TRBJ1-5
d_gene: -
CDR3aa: CASSNPNQPQHF
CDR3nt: TGTGCCAGCTCAAACCCCAATCAGCCCCAGCATTTT

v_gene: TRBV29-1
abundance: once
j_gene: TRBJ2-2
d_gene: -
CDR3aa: CSAHGTAGGTGELFF
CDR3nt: TGCAGCGCCCATGGGACAGCCGGGGGCACCGGGGAGCTGTTTTTT

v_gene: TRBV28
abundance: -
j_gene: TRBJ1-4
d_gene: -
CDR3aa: CASSLKGVVKLFF
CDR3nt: TGTGCCAGCAGTCTGAAGGGGGTCGTAAAACTGTTTTTT

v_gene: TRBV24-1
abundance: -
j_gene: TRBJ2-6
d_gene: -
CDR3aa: CATSERSPGANVLTF
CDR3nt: TGTGCCACCAGTGAGCGATCCCCTGGGGCCAACGTCCTGACTTTC

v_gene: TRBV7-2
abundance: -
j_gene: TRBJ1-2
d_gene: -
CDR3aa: CASSTGGVNYGYTF
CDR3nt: TGTGCCAGCAGCACCGGGGGGGTTAACTACGGCTACACCTTC

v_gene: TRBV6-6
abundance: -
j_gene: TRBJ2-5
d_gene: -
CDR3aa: CASKVTVTAQETQYF
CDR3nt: TGTGCCAGCAAGGTCACGGTAACAGCCCAAGAGACCCAGTACTTC

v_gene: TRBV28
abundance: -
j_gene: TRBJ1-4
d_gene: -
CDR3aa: CASSNGGLANEKLFF
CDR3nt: TGTGCCAGCAGCAATGGGGGCCTGGCTAATGAAAAACTGTTTTTT

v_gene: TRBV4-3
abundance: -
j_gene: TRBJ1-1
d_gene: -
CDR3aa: CASSQDRVGNTEAFF
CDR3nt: TGCGCCAGCAGCCAAGACAGGGTAGGAAACACTGAAGCTTTCTTT

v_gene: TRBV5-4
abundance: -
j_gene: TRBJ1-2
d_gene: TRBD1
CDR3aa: CASSDTGEYGYTF
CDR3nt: TGTGCCAGCAGCGACACAGGGGAGTATGGCTACACCTTC

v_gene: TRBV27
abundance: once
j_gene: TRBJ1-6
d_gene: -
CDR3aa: CASSYSYNSPLHF
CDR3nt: TGTGCCAGCAGTTACTCCTATAATTCACCCCTCCACTTT

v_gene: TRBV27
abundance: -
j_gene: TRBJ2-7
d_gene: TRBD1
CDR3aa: CARRHPQRTGNEQYF
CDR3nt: TGTGCCAGAAGGCACCCCCAGAGGACAGGGAACGAGCAGTACTTC

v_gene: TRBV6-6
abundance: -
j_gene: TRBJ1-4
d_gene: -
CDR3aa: CASRGGTSEEKLFF
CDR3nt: TGTGCCAGCAGGGGAGGGACCAGCGAAGAAAAACTGTTTTTT

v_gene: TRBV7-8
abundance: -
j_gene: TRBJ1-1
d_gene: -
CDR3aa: CASSLDRRYTEAFF
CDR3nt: TGTGCCAGCAGCTTAGACCGACGATACACTGAAGCTTTCTTT

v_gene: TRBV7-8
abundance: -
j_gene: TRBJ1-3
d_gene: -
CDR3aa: CASSFGSGNTIYF
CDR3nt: TGTGCCAGCAGCTTCGGGTCTGGAAACACCATATATTTT

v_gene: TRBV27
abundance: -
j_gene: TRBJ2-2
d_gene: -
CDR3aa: CASSLRYAGGGGSDNTGELFF
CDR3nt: TGTGCCAGCAGTTTACGGTATGCGGGCGGCGGGGGCTCCGATAACACCGGGGAGCTGTTTTTT

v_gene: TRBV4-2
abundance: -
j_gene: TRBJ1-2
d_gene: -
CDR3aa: CASSQRGVYGYTF
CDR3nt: TGTGCCAGCAGCCAAAGGGGGGTTTATGGCTACACCTTC

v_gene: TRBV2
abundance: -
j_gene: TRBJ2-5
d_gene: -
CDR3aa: CASTPEVETQYF
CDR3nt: TGTGCCAGCACCCCCGAGGTAGAGACCCAGTACTTC

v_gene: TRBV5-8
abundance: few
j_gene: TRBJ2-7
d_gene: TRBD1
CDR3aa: CASSLGTGLVYEQYF
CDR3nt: TGTGCCAGCAGCTTAGGGACAGGTCTGGTATACGAGCAGTACTTC

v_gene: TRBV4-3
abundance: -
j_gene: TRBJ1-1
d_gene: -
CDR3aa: CASSQGSGMHTEAFF
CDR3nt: TGCGCCAGCAGCCAAGGAAGTGGCATGCACACTGAAGCTTTCTTT

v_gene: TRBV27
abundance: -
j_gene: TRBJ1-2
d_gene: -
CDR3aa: CASSSPGLSYGYTF
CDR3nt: TGTGCCAGCAGTTCCCCAGGGCTCAGCTATGGCTACACCTTC

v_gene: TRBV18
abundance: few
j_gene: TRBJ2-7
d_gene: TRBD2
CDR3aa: CASSPGLAGGNHEQYF
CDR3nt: TGTGCCAGCTCGCCCGGACTAGCGGGGGGGAACCACGAGCAGTACTTC

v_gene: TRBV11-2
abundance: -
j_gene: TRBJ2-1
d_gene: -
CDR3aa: CASSSVSVGRFF
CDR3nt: TGTGCCAGCAGCTCCGTTAGCGTCGGACGGTTCTTC

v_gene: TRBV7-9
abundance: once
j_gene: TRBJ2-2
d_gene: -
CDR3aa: CASSPITWAGELFF
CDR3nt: TGTGCCAGCAGTCCAATTACATGGGCCGGGGAGCTGTTTTTT

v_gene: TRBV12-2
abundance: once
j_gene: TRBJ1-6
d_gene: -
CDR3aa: CASRLALCDRNSPLHF
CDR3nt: TGTGCAAGTCGCTTAGCTCTATGTGACCGTAATTCACCCCTCCACTTT

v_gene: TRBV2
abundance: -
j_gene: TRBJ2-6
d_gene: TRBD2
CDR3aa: CASSREGPYSGANVLTF
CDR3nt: TGTGCCAGCAGTCGGGAGGGCCCCTACTCTGGGGCCAACGTCCTGACTTTC

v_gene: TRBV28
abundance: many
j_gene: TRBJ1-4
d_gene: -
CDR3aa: CASSFSGANEKLFF
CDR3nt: TGTGCCAGCAGTTTCTCGGGGGCTAATGAAAAACTGTTTTTT

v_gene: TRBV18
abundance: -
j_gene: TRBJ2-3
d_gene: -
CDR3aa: CASSPVPGTKSTDTQYF
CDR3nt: TGTGCCAGCTCACCTGTCCCGGGCACCAAGAGCACAGATACGCAGTATTTT

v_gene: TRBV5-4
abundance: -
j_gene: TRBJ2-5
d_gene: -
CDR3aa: CASSPGFQETQYF
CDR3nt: TGTGCCAGCAGCCCAGGGTTCCAAGAGACCCAGTACTTC

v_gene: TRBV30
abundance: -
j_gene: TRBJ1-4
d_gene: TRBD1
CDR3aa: CAWSSQRGQGLREKLFF
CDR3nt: TGTGCCTGGAGTAGCCAGCGAGGACAGGGATTGAGGGAAAAACTGTTTTTT

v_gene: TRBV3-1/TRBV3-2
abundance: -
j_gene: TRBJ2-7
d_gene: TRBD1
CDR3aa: CASSRPRPGQGSYEQYF
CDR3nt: TGTGCCAGCAGCCGCCCCAGACCGGGACAGGGGTCCTACGAGCAGTACTTC

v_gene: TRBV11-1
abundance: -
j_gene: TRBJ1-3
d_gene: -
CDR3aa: CASSISSPGGTTIYF
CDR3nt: TGTGCCAGCAGCATCTCGTCCCCTGGGGGGACCACCATATATTTT

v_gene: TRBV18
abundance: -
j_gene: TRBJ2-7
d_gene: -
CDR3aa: CASSPQSGGEQYF
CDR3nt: TGTGCCAGCTCACCACAGTCTGGGGGGGAGCAGTACTTC

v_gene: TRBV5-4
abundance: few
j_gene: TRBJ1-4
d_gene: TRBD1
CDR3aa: CASSSDRGHEKLFF
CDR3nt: TGTGCCAGCAGCTCCGACAGGGGGCATGAAAAACTGTTTTTT

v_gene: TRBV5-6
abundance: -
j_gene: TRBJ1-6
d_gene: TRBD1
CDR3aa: CASNPGQGGNSPLHF
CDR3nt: TGTGCCAGCAACCCAGGACAGGGAGGTAATTCACCCCTCCACTTT

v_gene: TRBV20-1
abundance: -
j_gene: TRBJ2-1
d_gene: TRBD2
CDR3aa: CSASLASGGHEQFF
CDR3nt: TGCAGTGCTAGTCTGGCTAGCGGGGGTCATGAGCAGTTCTTC